These T cell receptor beta chains were read from a single sample in a study of regulatory T cells in long-lasting Graves disease. TCRdb reanalysed the multiplex PCR reads using MiXCR and keeps one entry per CDR3 protein. Found here are roughly 500,000 distinct CDR3 sequences, about 12% of them singletons; the top ten hold over 7%. This sample was shared with a second study, whose subject was T cells in Graves' hyperthyroidism and ophthalmopathy.

Here the sequenced sample was peripheral blood mononuclear cells (PBMCs), taken at new diagnosis, from a patient treated with antithyroid drugs. These receptors all come from a woman in her twenties or thirties with Graves disease. Both conserved end residues are part of each CDR3. Fields, in order: CDR3 protein, CDR3 DNA, V gene, clone size, J gene, D gene. A D gene is named only where the DNA matches it firmly. Rows may omit the clone size; those that give it use once, few, many or a size class.

CDR3 protein: CSAREPFYGYTF
CDR3 DNA: TGCAGTGCTAGAGAGCCCTTCTATGGCTACACCTTC
V gene: TRBV20-1
clone size: NA
J gene: TRBJ1-2
D gene: NA

CDR3 protein: CASSLTTLYEQYF
CDR3 DNA: TGTGCCAGTAGTCTGACTACCCTCTACGAGCAGTACTTC
V gene: TRBV19
clone size: NA
J gene: TRBJ2-7
D gene: NA

CDR3 protein: CASSLDHEQYF
CDR3 DNA: TGTGCCAGCAGCTTGGACCACGAGCAGTACTTC
V gene: TRBV5-6
clone size: many
J gene: TRBJ2-7
D gene: NA

CDR3 protein: CASRREPSSYNEQFF
CDR3 DNA: TGTGCCAGCAGGCGGGAACCCAGCTCCTACAATGAGCAGTTCTTC
V gene: TRBV9
clone size: NA
J gene: TRBJ2-1
D gene: NA

CDR3 protein: CASSLTELRDTQYF
CDR3 DNA: TGTGCCAGCAGCCTAACGGAGCTCAGAGATACGCAGTATTTT
V gene: TRBV14
clone size: many
J gene: TRBJ2-3
D gene: NA

CDR3 protein: CATSRVGGENEAFF
CDR3 DNA: TGTGCCACATCGAGGGTTGGGGGTGAAAATGAAGCTTTCTTT
V gene: TRBV10-3
clone size: many
J gene: TRBJ1-1
D gene: NA

CDR3 protein: CAISESQGLNEQYF
CDR3 DNA: TGTGCCATCAGTGAGTCGCAGGGGCTGAACGAGCAGTACTTC
V gene: TRBV10-3
clone size: many
J gene: TRBJ2-7
D gene: NA

CDR3 protein: CASSYSSGYNEQFF
CDR3 DNA: TGTGCCAGCAGTTACTCGAGCGGGTACAATGAGCAGTTCTTC
V gene: TRBV6-2/TRBV6-3
clone size: many
J gene: TRBJ2-1
D gene: NA

CDR3 protein: CASSLAPTAKYNSPLHF
CDR3 DNA: TGTGCCAGCAGCTTAGCGCCAACTGCGAAATATAATTCACCCCTCCACTTT
V gene: TRBV11-2
clone size: many
J gene: TRBJ1-6
D gene: NA

CDR3 protein: CASSWGTGGEQFF
CDR3 DNA: TGTGCCAGCAGCTGGGGGACCGGTGGTGAGCAGTTCTTC
V gene: TRBV5-6
clone size: few
J gene: TRBJ2-1
D gene: NA

CDR3 protein: CASSLMTGLDEQYF
CDR3 DNA: TGTGCCAGCAGCTTGATGACTGGTTTAGACGAGCAGTACTTC
V gene: TRBV11-2
clone size: many
J gene: TRBJ2-7
D gene: NA

CDR3 protein: CASSTPGLASRFF
CDR3 DNA: TGTGCCAGCAGTACTCCGGGACTAGCTTCGCGGTTCTTC
V gene: TRBV27
clone size: many
J gene: TRBJ2-1
D gene: TRBD2

CDR3 protein: CASSDSATNEKLFF
CDR3 DNA: TGCGCCAGCAGCGACAGCGCAACTAATGAAAAACTGTTTTTT
V gene: TRBV5-1
clone size: many
J gene: TRBJ1-4
D gene: NA

CDR3 protein: CASSPSPRPGEQFF
CDR3 DNA: TGTGCCAGCAGCCCAAGCCCTAGGCCGGGAGAGCAGTTCTTC
V gene: TRBV11-1
clone size: many
J gene: TRBJ2-1
D gene: NA